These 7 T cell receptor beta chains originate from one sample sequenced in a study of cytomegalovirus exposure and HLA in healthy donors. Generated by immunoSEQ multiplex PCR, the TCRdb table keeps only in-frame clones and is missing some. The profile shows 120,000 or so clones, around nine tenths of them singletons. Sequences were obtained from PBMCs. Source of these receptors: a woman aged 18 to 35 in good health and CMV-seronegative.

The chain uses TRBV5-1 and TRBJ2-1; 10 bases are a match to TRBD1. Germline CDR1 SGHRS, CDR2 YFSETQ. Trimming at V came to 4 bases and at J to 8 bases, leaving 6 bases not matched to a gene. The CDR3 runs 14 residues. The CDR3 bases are TGCGCCAGCAGCCCCCGGGACAGGGGAGATGAGCAGTTCTTC. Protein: CASSPRDRGDEQFF.

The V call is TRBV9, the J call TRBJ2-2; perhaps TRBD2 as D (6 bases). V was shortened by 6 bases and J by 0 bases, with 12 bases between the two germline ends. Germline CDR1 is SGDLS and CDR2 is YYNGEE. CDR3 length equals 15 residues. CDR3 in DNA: TGTGCCAGCACCCCCGGAGGGTCGAACACCGGGGAGCTGTTTTTT. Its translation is CASTPGGSNTGELFF.

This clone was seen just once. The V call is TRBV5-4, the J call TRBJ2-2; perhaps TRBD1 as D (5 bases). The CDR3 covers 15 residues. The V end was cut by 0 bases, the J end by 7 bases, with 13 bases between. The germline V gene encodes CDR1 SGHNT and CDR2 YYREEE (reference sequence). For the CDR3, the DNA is TGTGCCAGCAGCTTGGGGCAGGGTATGGTCGGGGAGCTGTTTTTT. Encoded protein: CASSLGQGMVGELFF. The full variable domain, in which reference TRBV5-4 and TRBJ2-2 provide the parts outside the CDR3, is ETGVTQSPTHLIKTRGQQVTLRCSSQSGHNTVSWYQQALGQGPQFIFQYYREEENGRGNFPPRFSGLQFPNYSSELNVNALELDDSALYLCASSLGQGMVGELFFGEGSRLTVL.

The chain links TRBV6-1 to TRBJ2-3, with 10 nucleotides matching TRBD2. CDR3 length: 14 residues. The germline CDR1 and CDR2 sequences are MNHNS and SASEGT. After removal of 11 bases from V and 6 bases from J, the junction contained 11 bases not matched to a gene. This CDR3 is CALGGLAGADTQYF. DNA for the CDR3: TGTGCCCTAGGAGGGCTAGCGGGAGCCGATACGCAGTATTTT.

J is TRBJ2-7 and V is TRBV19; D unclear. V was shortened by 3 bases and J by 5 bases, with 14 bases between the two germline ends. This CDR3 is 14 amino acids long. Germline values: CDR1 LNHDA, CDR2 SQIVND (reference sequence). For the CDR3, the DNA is TGTGCCAGTAGTATGCTCCTTCGGGTCCACGAGCAGTACTTC. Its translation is CASSMLLRVHEQYF. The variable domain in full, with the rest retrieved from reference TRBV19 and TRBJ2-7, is DGGITQSPKYLFRKEGQNVTLSCEQNLNHDAMYWYRQDPGQGLRLIYYSQIVNDFQKGDIAEGYSVSREKKESFPLTVTSAQKNPTAFYLCASSMLLRVHEQYFGPGTRLTVT.

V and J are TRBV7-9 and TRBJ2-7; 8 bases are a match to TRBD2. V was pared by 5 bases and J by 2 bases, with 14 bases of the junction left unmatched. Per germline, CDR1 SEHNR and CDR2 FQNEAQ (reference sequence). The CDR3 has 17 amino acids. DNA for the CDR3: TGTGCCAGCAGCCCGGGTTATAGCGGGGACGGGACCTACGAGCAGTACTTC. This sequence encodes CASSPGYSGDGTYEQYF.

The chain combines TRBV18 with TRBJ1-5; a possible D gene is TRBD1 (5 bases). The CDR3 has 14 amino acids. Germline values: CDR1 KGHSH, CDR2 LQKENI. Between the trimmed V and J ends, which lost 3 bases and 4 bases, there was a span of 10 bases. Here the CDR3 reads CASSPGGGNQPQHF. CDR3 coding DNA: TGTGCCAGCTCACCCGGGGGGGGAAATCAGCCCCAGCATTTT.